This is a list of T cell receptor beta chains from one sample in a study of T cell repertoires in cytomegalovirus infection. One entry per CDR3 protein, called by TCRdb with MiXCR from the reads. In the table there are about 740,000 distinct CDR3 sequences, 35% of which are singletons. Sequenced input: PBMCs. Receptors were obtained from a human donor in good health (CMV status not recorded). Some clones in this sample may be carry-over from other donors' samples. Both conserved end residues are part of each CDR3. Each record gives: D gene, J gene, clone size, V gene, CDR3 protein, CDR3 DNA. A D gene is named only where the DNA matches it firmly. The size entry is marked missing in some rows and otherwise reads once, few, many or a size class.

d_call: TRBD1; j_call: TRBJ1-5; clone_size: -; v_call: TRBV27; cdr3_aa: CASTPRGGRNQPQHF; cdr3_nt: TGTGCCAGCACCCCCAGAGGGGGCCGCAATCAGCCCCAGCATTTT
d_call: -; j_call: TRBJ1-2; clone_size: -; v_call: TRBV28; cdr3_aa: CASSLGIVRNGYTF; cdr3_nt: TGTGCCAGCAGTTTAGGGATTGTCAGGAATGGCTACACCTTC
d_call: TRBD1; j_call: TRBJ2-3; clone_size: -; v_call: TRBV7-9; cdr3_aa: CASSQDGQGKPATQYF; cdr3_nt: TGTGCCAGCAGCCAAGACGGACAGGGGAAGCCGGCGACGCAGTATTTT
d_call: -; j_call: TRBJ1-4; clone_size: -; v_call: TRBV7-2; cdr3_aa: CASSLTGARPEKLFF; cdr3_nt: TGTGCCAGCAGCTTAACAGGAGCCCGACCTGAAAAACTGTTTTTT
d_call: -; j_call: TRBJ1-1; clone_size: once; v_call: TRBV27; cdr3_aa: CASRSRFQNTEAFF; cdr3_nt: TGTGCCAGCAGGAGCCGATTCCAGAACACTGAAGCTTTCTTT
d_call: -; j_call: TRBJ2-5; clone_size: -; v_call: TRBV7-9; cdr3_aa: CASSSRVEFLQETQYF; cdr3_nt: TGTGCCAGCAGCTCCCGTGTAGAGTTCCTCCAAGAGACCCAGTACTTC
d_call: -; j_call: TRBJ1-5; clone_size: -; v_call: TRBV4-1; cdr3_aa: CASSQGDSSNQPQHF; cdr3_nt: TGCGCCAGCAGCCAAGGAGACTCTAGCAATCAGCCCCAGCATTTT
d_call: TRBD2; j_call: TRBJ2-7; clone_size: -; v_call: TRBV20-1; cdr3_aa: CSARLGLVLNYEQYF; cdr3_nt: TGCAGTGCTAGGCTGGGACTAGTCTTGAACTACGAGCAGTACTTC
d_call: -; j_call: TRBJ1-6; clone_size: few; v_call: TRBV11-2; cdr3_aa: CASSSDNYNSPLHF; cdr3_nt: TGTGCCAGCAGCTCAGACAACTATAATTCACCCCTCCACTTT
d_call: -; j_call: TRBJ2-1; clone_size: many; v_call: TRBV7-8; cdr3_aa: CASSLYSGGGSYNEQFF; cdr3_nt: TGTGCCAGCAGCTTATATTCGGGCGGAGGAAGCTACAATGAGCAGTTCTTC
d_call: -; j_call: TRBJ2-3; clone_size: -; v_call: TRBV4-1; cdr3_aa: CASSQTGPRGTDTQYF; cdr3_nt: TGCGCCAGCAGCCAAACGGGCCCCCGTGGCACAGATACGCAGTATTTT
d_call: -; j_call: TRBJ2-7; clone_size: -; v_call: TRBV6-5; cdr3_aa: CASSYPGRGESIEQYF; cdr3_nt: TGTGCCAGCAGTTATCCGGGCAGGGGGGAATCTATCGAGCAGTACTTC
d_call: -; j_call: TRBJ1-5; clone_size: many; v_call: TRBV4-2; cdr3_aa: CASSQDNNQPQHF; cdr3_nt: TGTGCCAGCAGCCAAGATAACAATCAGCCCCAGCATTTT
d_call: -; j_call: TRBJ2-3; clone_size: few; v_call: TRBV11-3; cdr3_aa: CASSLHETDTQYF; cdr3_nt: TGTGCCAGCAGCTTACACGAGACAGATACGCAGTATTTT
d_call: TRBD1; j_call: TRBJ1-5; clone_size: -; v_call: TRBV7-2; cdr3_aa: CASRQGSSNQPQHF; cdr3_nt: TGTGCCAGCAGACAGGGGAGTAGCAATCAGCCCCAGCATTTT
d_call: TRBD1; j_call: TRBJ2-5; clone_size: few; v_call: TRBV20-1; cdr3_aa: CSATQRTGQETQYF; cdr3_nt: TGCAGTGCTACACAGAGGACAGGACAAGAGACCCAGTACTTC
d_call: TRBD2; j_call: TRBJ2-3; clone_size: -; v_call: TRBV15; cdr3_aa: CATSREGLAGGTDTQYF; cdr3_nt: TGTGCCACCAGCAGAGAAGGGCTAGCGGGGGGCACAGATACGCAGTATTTT
d_call: TRBD2; j_call: TRBJ2-7; clone_size: -; v_call: TRBV11-2; cdr3_aa: CASSPQRDPSYEQYF; cdr3_nt: TGTGCCAGCAGCCCCCAGCGGGACCCCTCCTACGAGCAGTACTTC
d_call: -; j_call: TRBJ1-6; clone_size: -; v_call: TRBV19; cdr3_aa: CASSHRVLNSPLHF; cdr3_nt: TGTGCCAGTAGTCATCGGGTTTTGAATTCACCCCTCCACTTT
d_call: -; j_call: TRBJ1-1; clone_size: -; v_call: TRBV12-3/TRBV12-4; cdr3_aa: CASGYQGSEGTEAFF; cdr3_nt: TGTGCCAGCGGGTACCAGGGGTCCGAGGGAACTGAAGCTTTCTTT
d_call: TRBD1; j_call: TRBJ1-2; clone_size: -; v_call: TRBV6-1; cdr3_aa: CASNFQGVRGYTF; cdr3_nt: TGTGCCAGCAACTTCCAGGGGGTCCGTGGCTACACCTTC
d_call: -; j_call: TRBJ1-1; clone_size: -; v_call: TRBV7-9; cdr3_aa: CASSLERMHTEAFF; cdr3_nt: TGTGCCAGCAGCTTAGAGAGAATGCACACTGAAGCTTTCTTT
d_call: TRBD1; j_call: TRBJ2-1; clone_size: -; v_call: TRBV10-3; cdr3_aa: CAISAPDRRNNEQFF; cdr3_nt: TGTGCCATCAGTGCCCCGGACAGGCGCAACAATGAGCAGTTCTTC
d_call: -; j_call: TRBJ1-1; clone_size: -; v_call: TRBV28; cdr3_aa: CASSLVVEIGRSTEAFF; cdr3_nt: TGTGCCAGCAGTTTGGTAGTTGAAATTGGAAGAAGCACTGAAGCTTTCTTT
d_call: -; j_call: TRBJ2-5; clone_size: -; v_call: TRBV29-1; cdr3_aa: CSVEEDLGETQYF; cdr3_nt: TGCAGCGTTGAAGAGGATCTAGGAGAGACCCAGTACTTC
d_call: -; j_call: TRBJ1-3; clone_size: -; v_call: TRBV7-6; cdr3_aa: CASSLWGESSGNTIYF; cdr3_nt: TGTGCCAGCAGCTTATGGGGGGAGAGCTCTGGAAACACCATATATTTT
d_call: TRBD1; j_call: TRBJ2-2; clone_size: -; v_call: TRBV7-9; cdr3_aa: CASRPTLGQGMTGELFF; cdr3_nt: TGTGCCAGCAGACCCACTCTGGGACAGGGGATGACCGGGGAGCTGTTTTTT
d_call: -; j_call: TRBJ1-4; clone_size: -; v_call: TRBV20-1; cdr3_aa: CSARDSASTNEKLFF; cdr3_nt: TGCAGTGCTAGAGACTCGGCTTCGACTAATGAAAAACTGTTTTTT
d_call: TRBD2; j_call: TRBJ2-7; clone_size: -; v_call: TRBV7-2; cdr3_aa: CASSPPRLAGAHEQYF; cdr3_nt: TGTGCCAGCAGCCCACCCCGACTAGCGGGGGCCCACGAGCAGTACTTC
d_call: -; j_call: TRBJ2-1; clone_size: many; v_call: TRBV6-1; cdr3_aa: CASKYRDQNYNEQFF; cdr3_nt: TGTGCCAGCAAGTACCGGGACCAAAACTACAATGAGCAGTTCTTC
d_call: -; j_call: TRBJ2-7; clone_size: -; v_call: TRBV19; cdr3_aa: CASRVQAPYEQYF; cdr3_nt: TGTGCCAGTAGGGTCCAGGCTCCCTACGAGCAGTACTTC
d_call: -; j_call: TRBJ2-7; clone_size: many; v_call: TRBV6-1; cdr3_aa: CASRRGEGSYEQYF; cdr3_nt: TGTGCCAGCAGAAGAGGGGAAGGATCCTACGAGCAGTACTTC
d_call: -; j_call: TRBJ2-7; clone_size: -; v_call: TRBV5-6; cdr3_aa: CASSLPVHTTYEQYF; cdr3_nt: TGTGCCAGCAGCTTGCCGGTGCACACTACCTACGAGCAGTACTTC
d_call: -; j_call: TRBJ2-7; clone_size: -; v_call: TRBV27; cdr3_aa: CASSSAGRSYEQYF; cdr3_nt: TGTGCCAGCAGTTCTGCAGGGCGCTCCTACGAGCAGTACTTC
d_call: -; j_call: TRBJ2-6; clone_size: few; v_call: TRBV4-1; cdr3_aa: CASSQDSGTLSGANVLTF; cdr3_nt: TGCGCCAGCAGCCAAGATTCGGGAACCCTATCTGGGGCCAACGTCCTGACTTTC
d_call: -; j_call: TRBJ1-3; clone_size: once; v_call: TRBV7-4; cdr3_aa: CASSLGRGQLGNTIYF; cdr3_nt: TGTGCCAGCAGCTTAGGACGCGGACAGTTAGGAAACACCATATATTTT
d_call: -; j_call: TRBJ1-1; clone_size: -; v_call: TRBV20-1; cdr3_aa: CSARVTRGPNTEAFF; cdr3_nt: TGCAGTGCTAGGGTGACGCGCGGTCCGAACACTGAAGCTTTCTTT
d_call: TRBD2; j_call: TRBJ2-3; clone_size: -; v_call: TRBV28; cdr3_aa: CASRLAASDTQYF; cdr3_nt: TGTGCCAGCAGACTAGCGGCCTCTGATACGCAGTATTTT
d_call: -; j_call: TRBJ1-2; clone_size: -; v_call: TRBV13; cdr3_aa: CASSLNQPNYGYTF; cdr3_nt: TGTGCCAGCAGCTTAAACCAGCCTAACTATGGCTACACCTTC
d_call: -; j_call: TRBJ1-1; clone_size: -; v_call: TRBV7-8; cdr3_aa: CASSLLGGQTNTEAFF; cdr3_nt: TGTGCCAGCAGCTTATTGGGTGGCCAAACGAACACTGAAGCTTTCTTT
d_call: -; j_call: TRBJ1-4; clone_size: -; v_call: TRBV30; cdr3_aa: CAWSAATLDEKLFF; cdr3_nt: TGTGCCTGGAGTGCCGCGACGTTAGATGAAAAACTGTTTTTT
d_call: -; j_call: TRBJ2-5; clone_size: many; v_call: TRBV24-1; cdr3_aa: CATSDLSQGLETQYF; cdr3_nt: TGTGCCACCAGTGATTTAAGCCAGGGACTGGAGACCCAGTACTTC
d_call: -; j_call: TRBJ1-5; clone_size: -; v_call: TRBV6-6; cdr3_aa: CASETGNQPQHF; cdr3_nt: TGTGCCAGCGAGACGGGCAATCAGCCCCAGCATTTT
d_call: TRBD1; j_call: TRBJ2-7; clone_size: few; v_call: TRBV29-1; cdr3_aa: CSVERGQGNEQYF; cdr3_nt: TGCAGCGTTGAAAGGGGACAGGGCAACGAGCAGTACTTC
d_call: TRBD1; j_call: TRBJ1-2; clone_size: -; v_call: TRBV2; cdr3_aa: CASRETALGQGIRGYTF; cdr3_nt: TGTGCCAGCAGGGAGACCGCTTTGGGACAGGGAATTCGGGGCTACACCTTC
d_call: -; j_call: TRBJ1-2; clone_size: -; v_call: TRBV28; cdr3_aa: CASITGPQRGGYTF; cdr3_nt: TGTGCCAGCATCACCGGGCCTCAGCGCGGTGGCTACACCTTC
d_call: TRBD1; j_call: TRBJ1-2; clone_size: few; v_call: TRBV25-1; cdr3_aa: CASSEFVGQGSKKIGYTF; cdr3_nt: TGTGCCAGCAGTGAATTTGTGGGACAGGGAAGTAAAAAGATCGGCTACACCTTC
d_call: -; j_call: TRBJ2-1; clone_size: -; v_call: TRBV6-1; cdr3_aa: CASSRTVSVDEQFF; cdr3_nt: TGTGCCAGCAGTAGGACAGTATCCGTTGATGAGCAGTTCTTC
d_call: -; j_call: TRBJ1-2; clone_size: -; v_call: TRBV29-1; cdr3_aa: CSVENRYYGYTF; cdr3_nt: TGCAGCGTTGAGAACCGATACTATGGCTACACCTTC
d_call: -; j_call: TRBJ2-7; clone_size: few; v_call: TRBV20-1; cdr3_aa: CSARDRRQRYEQYF; cdr3_nt: TGCAGTGCTAGAGACAGGAGACAGAGATACGAGCAGTACTTC
d_call: -; j_call: TRBJ2-5; clone_size: -; v_call: TRBV5-5; cdr3_aa: CASNLVGRHEETQYF; cdr3_nt: TGTGCCAGCAACTTGGTAGGCCGCCATGAGGAGACCCAGTACTTC
d_call: TRBD2; j_call: TRBJ2-3; clone_size: -; v_call: TRBV20-1; cdr3_aa: CSARLAGVWTDTQYF; cdr3_nt: TGCAGTGCTAGGCTAGCGGGAGTCTGGACAGATACGCAGTATTTT
d_call: -; j_call: TRBJ1-6; clone_size: -; v_call: TRBV28; cdr3_aa: CANADSPSAPLHF; cdr3_nt: TGTGCCAATGCGGACAGCCCGTCGGCACCCCTCCACTTT
d_call: TRBD1; j_call: TRBJ2-6; clone_size: -; v_call: TRBV7-2; cdr3_aa: CASSHPRTGGGANVLTF; cdr3_nt: TGTGCCAGCAGCCATCCCAGGACAGGGGGAGGGGCCAACGTCCTGACTTTC
d_call: TRBD2; j_call: TRBJ2-5; clone_size: few; v_call: TRBV24-1; cdr3_aa: CATSDALAGQETQYF; cdr3_nt: TGTGCCACCAGTGACGCACTAGCGGGGCAAGAGACCCAGTACTTC
d_call: TRBD1; j_call: TRBJ2-7; clone_size: few; v_call: TRBV10-3; cdr3_aa: CAISESGQVAYEQYF; cdr3_nt: TGTGCCATCAGTGAGTCGGGACAGGTTGCCTACGAGCAGTACTTC
d_call: TRBD2; j_call: TRBJ2-3; clone_size: -; v_call: TRBV20-1; cdr3_aa: CSARATSGNTDTQYF; cdr3_nt: TGCAGTGCTAGGGCGACTAGCGGTAACACAGATACGCAGTATTTT
d_call: -; j_call: TRBJ1-1; clone_size: -; v_call: TRBV6-6; cdr3_aa: CASTLGASGAFF; cdr3_nt: TGTGCCAGCACCCTCGGTGCCTCTGGAGCTTTCTTT
d_call: -; j_call: TRBJ1-1; clone_size: many; v_call: TRBV11-2; cdr3_aa: CASSRKGFTEAFF; cdr3_nt: TGTGCCAGCAGTCGTAAGGGGTTCACTGAAGCTTTCTTT